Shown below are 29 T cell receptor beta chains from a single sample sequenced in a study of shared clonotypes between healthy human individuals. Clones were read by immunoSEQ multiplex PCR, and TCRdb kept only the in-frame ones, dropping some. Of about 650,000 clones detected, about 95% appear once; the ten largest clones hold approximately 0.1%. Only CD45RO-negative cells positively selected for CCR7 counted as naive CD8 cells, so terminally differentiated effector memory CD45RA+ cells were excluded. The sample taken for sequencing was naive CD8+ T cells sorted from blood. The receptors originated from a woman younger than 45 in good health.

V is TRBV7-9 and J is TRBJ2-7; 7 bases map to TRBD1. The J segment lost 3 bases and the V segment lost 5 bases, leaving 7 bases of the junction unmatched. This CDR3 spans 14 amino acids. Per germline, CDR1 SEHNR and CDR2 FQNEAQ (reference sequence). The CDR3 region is CASSAWDRDYEQYF. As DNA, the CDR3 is TGTGCCAGCAGCGCGTGGGACAGAGACTACGAGCAGTACTTC.

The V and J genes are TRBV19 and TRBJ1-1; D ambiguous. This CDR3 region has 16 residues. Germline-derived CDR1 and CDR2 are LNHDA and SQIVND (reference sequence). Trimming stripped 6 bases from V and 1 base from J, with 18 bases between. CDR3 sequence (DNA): TGTGCCAGTAGGAGTGACACCGTAACACGGAACACTGAAGCTTTCTTT. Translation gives CASRSDTVTRNTEAFF.

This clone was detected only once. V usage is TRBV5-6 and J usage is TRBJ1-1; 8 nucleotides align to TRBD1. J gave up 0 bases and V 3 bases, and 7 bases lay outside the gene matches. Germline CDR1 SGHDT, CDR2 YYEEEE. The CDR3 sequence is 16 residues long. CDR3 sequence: CASSYGTGIMNTEAFF. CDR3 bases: TGTGCCAGCAGCTATGGGACAGGAATAATGAACACTGAAGCTTTCTTT.

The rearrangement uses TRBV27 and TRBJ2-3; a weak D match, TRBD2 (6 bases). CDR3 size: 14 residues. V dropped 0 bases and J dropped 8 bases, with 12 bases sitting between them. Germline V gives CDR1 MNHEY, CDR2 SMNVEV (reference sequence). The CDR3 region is CASSLSGRGGTQYF. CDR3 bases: TGTGCCAGCAGTTTATCAGGGCGGGGAGGTACGCAGTATTTT.

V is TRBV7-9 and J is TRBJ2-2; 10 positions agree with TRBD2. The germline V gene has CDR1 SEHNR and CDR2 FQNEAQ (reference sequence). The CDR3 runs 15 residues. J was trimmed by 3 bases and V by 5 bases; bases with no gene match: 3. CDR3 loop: CASSRTSGHTGELFF. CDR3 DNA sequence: TGTGCCAGCAGCCGGACTAGCGGCCACACCGGGGAGCTGTTTTTT.

This CDR3 reads CASTSFYGHIPEAFF. CDR3 DNA: TGTGCCAGCACCTCCTTCTACGGGCATATTCCTGAAGCTTTCTTT. The chain is built from TRBV28 and TRBJ1-1; D is undetermined. The CDR3 runs to 15 residues. Germline V gene data show CDR1 as MDHEN and CDR2 as SYDVKM. The ends were cut back, 7 bases at V and 6 bases at J, with 21 bases in the middle.

For the CDR3, the DNA is TGTGCCAGCAGACTTACAGGCGCCCATGAAAAACTGTTTTTT. Protein sequence: CASRLTGAHEKLFF. The J gene is TRBJ1-4, the V gene TRBV27; tentatively, D is TRBD1 (5 bases). Trimming cost V 6 bases and J 6 bases, with 14 bases left between them. The CDR3 spans 14 residues. Germline V CDR1 and CDR2: MNHEY, SMNVEV (reference sequence).

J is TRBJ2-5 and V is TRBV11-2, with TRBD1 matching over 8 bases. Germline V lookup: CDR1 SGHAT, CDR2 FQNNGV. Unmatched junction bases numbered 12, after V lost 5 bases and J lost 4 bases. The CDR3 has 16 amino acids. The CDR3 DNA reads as TGTGCCAGCAGCCCTCGCAGGGGGCTAAACAGAGAGACCCAGTACTTC. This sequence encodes CASSPRRGLNRETQYF. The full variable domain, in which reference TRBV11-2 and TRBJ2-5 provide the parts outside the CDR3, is EAGVAQSPRYKIIEKRQSVAFWCNPISGHATLYWYQQILGQGPKLLIQFQNNGVVDDSQLPKDRFSAERLKGVDSTLKIQPAKLEDSAVYLCASSPRRGLNRETQYFGPGTRLLVL.

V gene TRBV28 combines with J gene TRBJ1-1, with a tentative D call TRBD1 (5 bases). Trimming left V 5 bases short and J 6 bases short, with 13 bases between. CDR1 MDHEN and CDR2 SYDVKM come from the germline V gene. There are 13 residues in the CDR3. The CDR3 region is CASSLGTWAEAFF. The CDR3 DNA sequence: TGTGCCAGCAGTCTCGGGACCTGGGCTGAAGCTTTCTTT.

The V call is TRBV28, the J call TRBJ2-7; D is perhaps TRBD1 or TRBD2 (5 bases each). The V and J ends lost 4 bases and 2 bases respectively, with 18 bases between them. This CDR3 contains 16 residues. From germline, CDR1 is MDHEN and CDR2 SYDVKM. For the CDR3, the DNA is TGTGCCAGCAGTTACGGGACCCTCGGGGTCCCCTACGAGCAGTACTTC. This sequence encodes CASSYGTLGVPYEQYF.

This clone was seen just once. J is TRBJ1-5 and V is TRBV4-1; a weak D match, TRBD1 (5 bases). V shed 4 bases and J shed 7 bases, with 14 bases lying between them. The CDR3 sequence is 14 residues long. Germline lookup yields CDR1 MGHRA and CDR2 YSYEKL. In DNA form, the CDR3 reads TGCGCCAGCAGCCGGGGTCAGGGAAACCAGCCCCAGCATTTT. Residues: CASSRGQGNQPQHF.

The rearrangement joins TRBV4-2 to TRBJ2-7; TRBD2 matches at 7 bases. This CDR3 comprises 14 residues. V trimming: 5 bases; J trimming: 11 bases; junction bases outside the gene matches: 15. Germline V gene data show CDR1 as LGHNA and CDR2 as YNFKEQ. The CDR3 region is CASSSLGRDYGEYF. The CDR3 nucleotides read TGTGCCAGCAGCTCCCTGGGGCGGGACTACGGGGAGTACTTC.

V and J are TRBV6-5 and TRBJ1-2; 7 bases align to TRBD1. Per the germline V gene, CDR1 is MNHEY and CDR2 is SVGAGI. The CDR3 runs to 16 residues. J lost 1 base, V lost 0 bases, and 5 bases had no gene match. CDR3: CASSYSIGQVNYGYTF. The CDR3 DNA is TGTGCCAGCAGTTACTCGATCGGACAGGTTAACTATGGCTACACCTTC.

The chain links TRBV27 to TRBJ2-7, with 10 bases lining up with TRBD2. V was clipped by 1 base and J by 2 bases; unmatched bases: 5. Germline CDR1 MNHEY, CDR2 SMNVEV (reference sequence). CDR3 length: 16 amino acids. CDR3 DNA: TGTGCCAGCAGTTTATTAAGCGGGGGGGGTCCCTACGAGCAGTACTTC. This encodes CASSLLSGGGPYEQYF.

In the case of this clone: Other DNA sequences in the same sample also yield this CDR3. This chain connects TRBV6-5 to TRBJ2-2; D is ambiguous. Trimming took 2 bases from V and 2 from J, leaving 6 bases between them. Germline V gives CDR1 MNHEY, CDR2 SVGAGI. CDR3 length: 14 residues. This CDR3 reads CASSYGLNTGELFF. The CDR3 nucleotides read TGTGCCAGCAGTTACGGGCTAAACACCGGGGAGCTGTTTTTT.

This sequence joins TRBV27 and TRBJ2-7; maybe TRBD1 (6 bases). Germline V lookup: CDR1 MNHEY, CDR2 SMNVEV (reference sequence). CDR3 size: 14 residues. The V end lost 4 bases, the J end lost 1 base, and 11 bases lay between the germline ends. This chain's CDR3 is CASSSFGQSYEQYF. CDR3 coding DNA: TGTGCCAGCAGTTCATTCGGACAGTCCTACGAGCAGTACTTC.

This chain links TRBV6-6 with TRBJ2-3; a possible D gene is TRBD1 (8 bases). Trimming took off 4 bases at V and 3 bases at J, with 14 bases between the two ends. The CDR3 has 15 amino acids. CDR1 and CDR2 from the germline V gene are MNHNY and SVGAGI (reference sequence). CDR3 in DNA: TGTGCCAGCAGTTTATTACAGGGGGGGACAGATACGCAGTATTTT. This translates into CASSLLQGGTDTQYF.

The CDR3 here is CASSYSRGPNYEQYF. CDR3 coding DNA: TGTGCCAGCAGTTACTCCCGGGGACCGAACTACGAGCAGTACTTC. The chain recombines TRBV6-5 with TRBJ2-7, with D perhaps assigned TRBD1 or TRBD2 (5 bases each). There are 15 residues in the CDR3. Germline CDR1 and CDR2: MNHEY and SVGAGI. V was shortened by 0 bases and J by 3 bases, with 12 bases between the two germline ends.

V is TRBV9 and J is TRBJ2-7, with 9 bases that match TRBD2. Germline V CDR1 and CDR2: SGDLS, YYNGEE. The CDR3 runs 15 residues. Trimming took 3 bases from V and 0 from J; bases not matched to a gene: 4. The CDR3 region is CASSETSGVSYEQYF. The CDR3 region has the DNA TGTGCCAGCAGCGAGACTAGCGGAGTCTCCTACGAGCAGTACTTC.

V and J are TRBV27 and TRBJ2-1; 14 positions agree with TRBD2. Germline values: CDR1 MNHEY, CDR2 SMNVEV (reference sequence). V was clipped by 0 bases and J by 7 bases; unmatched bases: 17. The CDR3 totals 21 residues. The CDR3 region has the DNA TGTGCCAGCAGTTTATCGAGGGTCGGACTAGCGGGAGGACCTGGGTCGAATGAGCAGTTCTTC. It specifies CASSLSRVGLAGGPGSNEQFF.

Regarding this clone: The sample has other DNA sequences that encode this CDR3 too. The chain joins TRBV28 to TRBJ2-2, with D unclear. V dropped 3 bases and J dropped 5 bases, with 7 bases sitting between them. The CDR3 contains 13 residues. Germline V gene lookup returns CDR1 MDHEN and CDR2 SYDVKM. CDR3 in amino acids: CASSFGNTGELFF. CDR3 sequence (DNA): TGTGCCAGCAGTTTCGGAAATACCGGGGAGCTGTTTTTT.

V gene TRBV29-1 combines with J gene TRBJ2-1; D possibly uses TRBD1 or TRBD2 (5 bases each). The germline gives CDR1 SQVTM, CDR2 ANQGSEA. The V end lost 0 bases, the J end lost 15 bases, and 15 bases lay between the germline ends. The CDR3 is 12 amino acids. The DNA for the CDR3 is TGCAGCGTTGAAGAGACGGGGCTCTGGTGGTTCTTC. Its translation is CSVEETGLWWFF.

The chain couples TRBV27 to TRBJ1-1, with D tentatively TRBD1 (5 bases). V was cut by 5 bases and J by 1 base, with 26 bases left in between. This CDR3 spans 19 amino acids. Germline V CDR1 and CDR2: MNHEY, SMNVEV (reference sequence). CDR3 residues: CASSPIEGAWVLANTEAFF. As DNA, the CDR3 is TGTGCCAGCAGTCCGATCGAAGGGGCCTGGGTCTTGGCGAACACTGAAGCTTTCTTT.

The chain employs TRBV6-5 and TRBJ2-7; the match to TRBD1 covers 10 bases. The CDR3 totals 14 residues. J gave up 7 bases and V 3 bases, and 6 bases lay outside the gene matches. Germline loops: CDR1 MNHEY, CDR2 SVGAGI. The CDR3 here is CASSYGTGVGEQYF. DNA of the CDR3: TGTGCCAGCAGTTATGGGACAGGGGTAGGGGAGCAGTACTTC.

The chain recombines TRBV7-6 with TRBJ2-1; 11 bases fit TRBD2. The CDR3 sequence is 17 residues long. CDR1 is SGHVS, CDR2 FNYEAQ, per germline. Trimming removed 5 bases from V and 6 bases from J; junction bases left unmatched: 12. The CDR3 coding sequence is TGTGCCAGCAGCCCCGGACTAGCGGGTCCCCCCGTCAATGAGCAGTTCTTC. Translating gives CASSPGLAGPPVNEQFF.

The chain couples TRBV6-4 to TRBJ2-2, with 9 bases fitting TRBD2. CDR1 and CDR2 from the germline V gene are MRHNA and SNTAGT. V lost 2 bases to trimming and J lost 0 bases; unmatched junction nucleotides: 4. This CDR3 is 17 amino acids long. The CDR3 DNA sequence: TGTGCCAGCAGTGACAGTCTAGCGGGATCGAACACCGGGGAGCTGTTTTTT. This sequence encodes CASSDSLAGSNTGELFF.

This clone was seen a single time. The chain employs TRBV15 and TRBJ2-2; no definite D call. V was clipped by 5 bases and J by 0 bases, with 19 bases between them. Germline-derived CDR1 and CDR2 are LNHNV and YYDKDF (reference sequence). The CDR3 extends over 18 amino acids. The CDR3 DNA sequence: TGTGCCACCAGCGGGCCCTGGAGCAACCACGCGAACACCGGGGAGCTGTTTTTT. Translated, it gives CATSGPWSNHANTGELFF.

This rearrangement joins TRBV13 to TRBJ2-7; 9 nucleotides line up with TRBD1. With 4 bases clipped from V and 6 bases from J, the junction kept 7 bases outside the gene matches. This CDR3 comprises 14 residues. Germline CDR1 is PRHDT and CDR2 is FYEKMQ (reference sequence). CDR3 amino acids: CASSSGTGSSEQYF. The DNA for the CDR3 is TGTGCCAGCAGCTCCGGGACAGGGAGCAGCGAGCAGTACTTC. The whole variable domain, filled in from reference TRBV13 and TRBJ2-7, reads AAGVIQSPRHLIKEKRETATLKCYPIPRHDTVYWYQQGPGQDPQFLISFYEKMQSDKGSIPDRFSAQQFSDYHSELNMSSLELGDSALYFCASSSGTGSSEQYFGPGTRLTVT.

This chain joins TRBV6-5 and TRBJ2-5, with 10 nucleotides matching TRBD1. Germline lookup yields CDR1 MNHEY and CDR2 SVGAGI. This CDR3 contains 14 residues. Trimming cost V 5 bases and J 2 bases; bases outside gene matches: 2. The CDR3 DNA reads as TGTGCCAGCAGTCAGGGACAGGGGCAAGAGACCCAGTACTTC. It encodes CASSQGQGQETQYF.